This TCR beta chain was recorded in a study of blood T cell repertoires in COVID-19. Turning to the study itself: Sites in the United States, Italy and Spain provided acute and convalescent COVID-19 samples. PBMCs, B-cell-depleted T cells, or T cells were the source of the cDNA or gDNA that made up the material.

In the source study's methods: Amplifying reference gene primers gave estimates of nucleated cell counts. Only in-frame clones appear in the TCRdb table, and some are missing; sequencing was by immunoSEQ multiplex PCR. The V and J calls and clone size were taken over from that table, and D and trimming were inferred from the DNA. The table includes more than 300,000 clones, under 95% detected once. The CDR3 spans 16 residues. Per germline, CDR1 GTSNPN and CDR2 SVGIG (reference sequence). After removal of 3 bases from V and 4 bases from J, the junction contained 10 bases not matched to a gene. The gene calls are TRBV30 and TRBJ2-3, with TRBD1 identical over 10 bases. The sequence came from a woman aged 18-29 years who had recovered from COVID-19. Sequenced input: peripheral blood. This chain's CDR3 is CAWRPRDRGYPDTQYF. The CDR3 nucleotides are TGTGCCTGGAGGCCCAGGGACAGGGGATATCCAGATACGCAGTATTTT. The complete variable domain, with remaining parts taken from reference TRBV30 and TRBJ2-3, reads SQTIHQWPATLVQPVGSPLSLECTVEGTSNPNLYWYRQAAGRGLQLLFYSVGIGQISSEVPQNLSASRPQDRQFILSSKKLLLSDSGFYLCAWRPRDRGYPDTQYFGPGTRLTVL.